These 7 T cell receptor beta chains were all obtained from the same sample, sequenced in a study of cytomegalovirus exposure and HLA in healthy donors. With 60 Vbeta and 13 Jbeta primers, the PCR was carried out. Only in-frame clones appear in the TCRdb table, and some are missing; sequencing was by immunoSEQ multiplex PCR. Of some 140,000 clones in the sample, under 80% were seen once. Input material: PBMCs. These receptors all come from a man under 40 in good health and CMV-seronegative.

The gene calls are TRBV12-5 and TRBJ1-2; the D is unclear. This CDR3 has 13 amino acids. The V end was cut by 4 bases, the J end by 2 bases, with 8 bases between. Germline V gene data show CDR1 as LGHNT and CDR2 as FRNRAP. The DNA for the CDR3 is TGTGCTAGTGGTTCGGAGTCCAACTATGGCTACACCTTC. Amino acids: CASGSESNYGYTF.

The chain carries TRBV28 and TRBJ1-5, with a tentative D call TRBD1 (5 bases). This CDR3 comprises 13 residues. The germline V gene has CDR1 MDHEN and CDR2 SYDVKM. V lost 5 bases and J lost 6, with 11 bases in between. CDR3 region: CASSPRVTQPQHF. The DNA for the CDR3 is TGTGCCAGCAGTCCCAGGGTAACTCAGCCCCAGCATTTT.

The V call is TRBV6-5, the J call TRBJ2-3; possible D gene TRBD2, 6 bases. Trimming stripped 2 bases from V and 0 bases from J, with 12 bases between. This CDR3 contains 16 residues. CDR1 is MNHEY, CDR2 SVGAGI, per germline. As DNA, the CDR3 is TGTGCCAGCAGTTACCCCTTCGCGGGGAGCACAGATACGCAGTATTTT. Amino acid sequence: CASSYPFAGSTDTQYF.

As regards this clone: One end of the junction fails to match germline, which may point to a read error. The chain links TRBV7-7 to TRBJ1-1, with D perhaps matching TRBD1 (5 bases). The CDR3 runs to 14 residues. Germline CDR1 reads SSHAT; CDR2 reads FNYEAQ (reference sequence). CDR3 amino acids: CASSLDRMNTEAFF. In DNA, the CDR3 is TGTGCTAGCAGCTTAGACAGAATGAACACTGAAGCTTTCTTT. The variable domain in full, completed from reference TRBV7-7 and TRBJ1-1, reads GAGVSQSPRYKVTKRGQDVTLRCDPISSHATLYWYQQALGQGPEFLTYFNYEAQPDKSGLPSDRFSAERPEGSISTLTIQRTEQRDSAMYRCASSLDRMNTEAFFGQGTRLTVV.

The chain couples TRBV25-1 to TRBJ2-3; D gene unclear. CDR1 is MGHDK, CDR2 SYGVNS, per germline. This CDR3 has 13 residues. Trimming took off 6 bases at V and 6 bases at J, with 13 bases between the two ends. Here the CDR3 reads CASRESFMDTQYF. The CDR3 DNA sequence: TGTGCCAGCAGGGAGAGCTTTATGGATACGCAGTATTTT.

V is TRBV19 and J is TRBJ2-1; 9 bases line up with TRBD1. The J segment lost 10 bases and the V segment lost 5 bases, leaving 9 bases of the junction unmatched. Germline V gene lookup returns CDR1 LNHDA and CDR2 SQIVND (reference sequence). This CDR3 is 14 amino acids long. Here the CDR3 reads CASSPGQGLSEQFF. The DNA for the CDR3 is TGTGCCAGTAGTCCGGGACAGGGTCTGAGCGAGCAGTTCTTC.

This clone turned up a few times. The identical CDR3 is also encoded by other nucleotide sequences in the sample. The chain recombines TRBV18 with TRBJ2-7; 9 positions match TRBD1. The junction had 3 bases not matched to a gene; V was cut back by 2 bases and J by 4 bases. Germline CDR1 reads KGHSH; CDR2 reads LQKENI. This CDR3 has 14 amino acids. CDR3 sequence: CASSPGTGPYEQYF. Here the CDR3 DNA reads TGTGCCAGCTCACCAGGGACAGGGCCTTACGAGCAGTACTTC.